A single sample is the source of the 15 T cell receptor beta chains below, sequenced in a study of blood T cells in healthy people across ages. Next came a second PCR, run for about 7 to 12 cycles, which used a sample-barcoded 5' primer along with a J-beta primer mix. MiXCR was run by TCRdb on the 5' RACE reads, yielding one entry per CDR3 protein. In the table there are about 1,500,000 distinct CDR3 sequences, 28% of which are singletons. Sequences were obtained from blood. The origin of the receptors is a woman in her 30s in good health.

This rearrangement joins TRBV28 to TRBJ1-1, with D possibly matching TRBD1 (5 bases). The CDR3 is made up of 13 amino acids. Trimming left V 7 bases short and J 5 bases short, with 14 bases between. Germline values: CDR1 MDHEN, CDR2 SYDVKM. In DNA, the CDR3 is TGTGCCAGCATAACGGGGACGGCGACTGAAGCTTTCTTT. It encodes CASITGTATEAFF.

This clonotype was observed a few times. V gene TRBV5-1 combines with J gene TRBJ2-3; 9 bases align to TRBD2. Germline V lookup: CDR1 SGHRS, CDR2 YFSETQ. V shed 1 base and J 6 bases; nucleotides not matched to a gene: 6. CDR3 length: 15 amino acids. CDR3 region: CASSLPAGGPDTQYF. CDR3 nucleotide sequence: TGCGCCAGCAGCTTGCCTGCGGGGGGGCCCGATACGCAGTATTTT.

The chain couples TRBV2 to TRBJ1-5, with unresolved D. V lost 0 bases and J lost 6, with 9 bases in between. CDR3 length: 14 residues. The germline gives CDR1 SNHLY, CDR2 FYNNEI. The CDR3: CASSEARYGQPQHF. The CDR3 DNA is TGTGCCAGCAGTGAAGCTCGGTATGGTCAGCCCCAGCATTTT.

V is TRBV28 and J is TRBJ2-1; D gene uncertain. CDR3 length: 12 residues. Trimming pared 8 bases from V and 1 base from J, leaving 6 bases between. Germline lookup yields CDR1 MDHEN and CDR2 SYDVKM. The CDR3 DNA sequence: TGTGCCAGCGCATTGTCCTACAATGAGCAGTTCTTC. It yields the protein CASALSYNEQFF.

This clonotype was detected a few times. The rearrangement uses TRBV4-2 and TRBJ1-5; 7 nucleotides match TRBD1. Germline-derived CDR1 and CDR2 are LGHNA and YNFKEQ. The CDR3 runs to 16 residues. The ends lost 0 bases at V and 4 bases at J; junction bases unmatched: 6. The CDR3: CASSQEGTAVNQPQHF. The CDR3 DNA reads TGTGCCAGCAGCCAAGAAGGGACAGCTGTAAATCAGCCCCAGCATTTT.

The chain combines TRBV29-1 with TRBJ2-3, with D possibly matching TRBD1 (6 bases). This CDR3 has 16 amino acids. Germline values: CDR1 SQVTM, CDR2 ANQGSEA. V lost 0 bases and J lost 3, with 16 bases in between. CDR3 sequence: CSVEDRGLTGTDTQYF. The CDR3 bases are TGCAGCGTTGAAGATCGGGGCCTTACAGGGACAGATACGCAGTATTTT.

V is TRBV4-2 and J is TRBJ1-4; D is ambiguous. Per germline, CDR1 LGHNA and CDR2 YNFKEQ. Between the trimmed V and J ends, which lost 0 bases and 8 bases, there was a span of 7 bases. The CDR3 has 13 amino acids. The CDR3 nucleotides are TGTGCCAGCAGCCAAGAGCGGCTGGAAAAACTGTTTTTT. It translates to CASSQERLEKLFF.

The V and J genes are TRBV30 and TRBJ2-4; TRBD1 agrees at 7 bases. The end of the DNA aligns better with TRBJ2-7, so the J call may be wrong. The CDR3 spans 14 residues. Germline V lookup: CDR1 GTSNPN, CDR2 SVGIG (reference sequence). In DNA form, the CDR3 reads TGTGCCTGGAGTGCGAAGGGGGCCTCCTACGAGCAGTACTTC. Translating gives CAWSAKGASYEQYF.

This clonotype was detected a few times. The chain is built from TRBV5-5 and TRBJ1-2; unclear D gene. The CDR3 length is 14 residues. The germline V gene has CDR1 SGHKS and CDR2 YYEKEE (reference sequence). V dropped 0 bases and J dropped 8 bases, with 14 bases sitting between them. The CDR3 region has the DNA TGTGCCAGCAGCTTGGGCCAACCCCTGGTGGGCTACACCTTC. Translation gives CASSLGQPLVGYTF.

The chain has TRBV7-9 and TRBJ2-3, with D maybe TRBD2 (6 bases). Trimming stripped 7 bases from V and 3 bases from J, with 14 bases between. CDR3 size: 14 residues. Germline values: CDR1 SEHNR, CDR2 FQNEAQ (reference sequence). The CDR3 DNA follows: TGTGCCAGCACGTCGGAGGGCCGGACAGATACGCAGTATTTT. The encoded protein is CASTSEGRTDTQYF.

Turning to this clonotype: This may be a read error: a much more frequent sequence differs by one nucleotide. The CDR3 DNA is TGCAGTACTAAAGCTTTAGCGGGGGGATTGTTTTACAATGAGCAGTTCTTC. Translation gives CSTKALAGGLFYNEQFF. This chain joins TRBV20-1 and TRBJ2-1; 10 bases align to TRBD2. V gave up 8 bases and J gave up 4 bases; unmatched junction bases: 17. The CDR3 spans 17 residues. In germline, CDR1 is DFQATT, CDR2 SNEGSKA (reference sequence).

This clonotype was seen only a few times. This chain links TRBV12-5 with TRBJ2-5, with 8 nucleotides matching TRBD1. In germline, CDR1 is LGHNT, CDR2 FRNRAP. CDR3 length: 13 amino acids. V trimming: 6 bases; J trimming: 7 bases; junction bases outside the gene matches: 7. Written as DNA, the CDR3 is TGTGCTAGTGGCCCAGACAGGGGTGGGACCCAGTACTTC. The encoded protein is CASGPDRGGTQYF.

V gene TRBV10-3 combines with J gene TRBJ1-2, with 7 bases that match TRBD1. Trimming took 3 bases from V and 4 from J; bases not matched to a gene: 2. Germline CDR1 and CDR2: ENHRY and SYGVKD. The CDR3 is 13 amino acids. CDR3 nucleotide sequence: TGTGCCATCAGTGACGACAGGGTCTATGGCTACACCTTC. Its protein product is CAISDDRVYGYTF.

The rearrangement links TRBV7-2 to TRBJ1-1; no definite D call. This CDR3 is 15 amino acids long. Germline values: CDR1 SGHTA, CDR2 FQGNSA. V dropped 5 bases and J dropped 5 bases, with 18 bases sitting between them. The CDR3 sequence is CASSPNSAGGTEAFF. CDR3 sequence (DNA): TGTGCCAGCAGCCCCAACTCGGCAGGTGGTACTGAAGCTTTCTTT. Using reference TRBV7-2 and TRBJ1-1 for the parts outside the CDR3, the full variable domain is GAGVSQSPSNKVTEKGKDVELRCDPISGHTALYWYRQSLGQGLEFLIYFQGNSAPDKSGLPSDRFSAERTGGSVSTLTIQRTQQEDSAVYLCASSPNSAGGTEAFFGQGTRLTVV.

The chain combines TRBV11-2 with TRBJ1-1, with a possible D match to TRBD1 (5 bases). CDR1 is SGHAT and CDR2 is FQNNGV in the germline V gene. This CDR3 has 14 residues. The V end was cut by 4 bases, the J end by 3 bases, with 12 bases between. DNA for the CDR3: TGTGCCAGCAGCTGGGGGAGAGAGTACACTGAAGCTTTCTTT. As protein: CASSWGREYTEAFF. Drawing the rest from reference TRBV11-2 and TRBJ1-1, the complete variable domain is EAGVAQSPRYKIIEKRQSVAFWCNPISGHATLYWYQQILGQGPKLLIQFQNNGVVDDSQLPKDRFSAERLKGVDSTLKIQPAKLEDSAVYLCASSWGREYTEAFFGQGTRLTVV.